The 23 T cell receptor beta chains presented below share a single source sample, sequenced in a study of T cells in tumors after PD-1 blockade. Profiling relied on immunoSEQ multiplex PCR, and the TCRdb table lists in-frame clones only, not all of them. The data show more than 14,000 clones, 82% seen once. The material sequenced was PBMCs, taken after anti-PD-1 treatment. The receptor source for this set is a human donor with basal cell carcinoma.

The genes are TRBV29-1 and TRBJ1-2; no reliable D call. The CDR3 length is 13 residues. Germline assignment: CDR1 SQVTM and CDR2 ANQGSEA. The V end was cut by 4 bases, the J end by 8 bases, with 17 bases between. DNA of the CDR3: TGCAGCGTTGGAGAGGAGCGCGGGGAAGGCTACACCTTC. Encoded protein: CSVGEERGEGYTF.

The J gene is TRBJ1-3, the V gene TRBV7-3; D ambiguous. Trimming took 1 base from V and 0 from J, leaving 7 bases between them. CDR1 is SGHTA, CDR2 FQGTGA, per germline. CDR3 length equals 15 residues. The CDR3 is CASSLNAASGNTIYF. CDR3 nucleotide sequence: TGTGCCAGCAGCTTAAATGCAGCCTCTGGAAACACCATATATTTT.

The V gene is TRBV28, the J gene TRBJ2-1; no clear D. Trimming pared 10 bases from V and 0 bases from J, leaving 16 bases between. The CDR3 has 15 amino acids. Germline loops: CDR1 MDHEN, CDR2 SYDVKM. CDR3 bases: TGTGCCACCAGAGGCTTGGAAAGCTCCTACAATGAGCAGTTCTTC. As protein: CATRGLESSYNEQFF.

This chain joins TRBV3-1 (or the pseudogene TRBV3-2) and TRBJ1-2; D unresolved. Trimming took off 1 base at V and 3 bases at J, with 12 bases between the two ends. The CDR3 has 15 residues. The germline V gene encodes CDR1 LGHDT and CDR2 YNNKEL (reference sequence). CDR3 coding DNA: TGTGCCAGCAGCCAAGGGTCCATTAAACACTATGGCTACACCTTC. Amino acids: CASSQGSIKHYGYTF.

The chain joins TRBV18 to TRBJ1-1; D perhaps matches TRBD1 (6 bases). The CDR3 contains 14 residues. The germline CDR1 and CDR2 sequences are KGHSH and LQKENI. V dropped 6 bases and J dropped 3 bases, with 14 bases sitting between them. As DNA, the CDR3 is TGTGCCAGCTCGGTGGGGGGGCGGGACACTGAAGCTTTCTTT. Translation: CASSVGGRDTEAFF.

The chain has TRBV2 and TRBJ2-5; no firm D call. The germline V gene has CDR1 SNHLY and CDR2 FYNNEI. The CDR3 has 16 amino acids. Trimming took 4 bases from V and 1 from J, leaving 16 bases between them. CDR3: CASSAPNLQFQETQYF. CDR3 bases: TGTGCCAGCAGTGCACCCAACCTACAGTTCCAAGAGACCCAGTACTTC.

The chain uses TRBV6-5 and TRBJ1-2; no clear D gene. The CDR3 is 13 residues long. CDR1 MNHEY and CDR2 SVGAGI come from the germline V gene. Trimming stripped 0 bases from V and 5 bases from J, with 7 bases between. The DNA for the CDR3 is TGTGCCAGCAGTTACTCTCGGGGTTATGGCTACACCTTC. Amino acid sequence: CASSYSRGYGYTF.

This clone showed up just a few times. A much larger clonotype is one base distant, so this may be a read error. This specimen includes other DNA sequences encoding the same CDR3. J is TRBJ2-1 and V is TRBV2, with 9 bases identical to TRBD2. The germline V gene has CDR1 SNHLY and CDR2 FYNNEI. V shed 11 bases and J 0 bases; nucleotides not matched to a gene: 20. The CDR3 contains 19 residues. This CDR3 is CARCDGWAREGSSYNEQFF. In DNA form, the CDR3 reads TGTGCCCGCTGTGATGGGTGGGCGCGGGAGGGGAGCTCCTACAATGAGCAGTTCTTC.

The DNA for the CDR3 is TGTGCCAGCAGCCAGGGCCCGACTAGCTCTTCGTACGAGCAGTACTTC. This sequence encodes CASSQGPTSSSYEQYF. This chain connects TRBV21-1 to TRBJ2-7; the D call TRBD2 from the table was never checked on the DNA. TRBV21-1 is termed a pseudogene. The CDR3 sequence is 16 residues long.

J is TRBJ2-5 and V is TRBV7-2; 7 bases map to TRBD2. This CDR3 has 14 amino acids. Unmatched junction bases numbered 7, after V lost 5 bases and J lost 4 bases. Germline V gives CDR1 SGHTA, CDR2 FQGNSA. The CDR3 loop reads CASSRRREAETQYF. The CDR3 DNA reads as TGTGCCAGCAGCCGCAGACGGGAGGCAGAGACCCAGTACTTC. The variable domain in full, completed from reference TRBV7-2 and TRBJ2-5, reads GAGVSQSPSNKVTEKGKDVELRCDPISGHTALYWYRQSLGQGLEFLIYFQGNSAPDKSGLPSDRFSAERTGGSVSTLTIQRTQQEDSAVYLCASSRRREAETQYFGPGTRLLVL.

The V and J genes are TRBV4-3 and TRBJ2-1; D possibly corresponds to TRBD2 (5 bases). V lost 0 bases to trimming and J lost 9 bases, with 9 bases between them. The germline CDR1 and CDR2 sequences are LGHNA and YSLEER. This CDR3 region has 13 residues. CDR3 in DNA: TGCGCCAGCAGCCAAGATATAGCGCGTGAGCAGTTCTTC. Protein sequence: CASSQDIAREQFF.

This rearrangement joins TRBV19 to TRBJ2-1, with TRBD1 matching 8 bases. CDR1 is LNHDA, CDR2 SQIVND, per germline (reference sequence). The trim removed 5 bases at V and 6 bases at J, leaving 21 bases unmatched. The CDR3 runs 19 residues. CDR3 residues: CASSLPGLSDRENINEQFF. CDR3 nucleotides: TGTGCCAGTAGTCTCCCGGGGTTGTCGGACAGGGAGAATATCAATGAGCAGTTCTTC.

CDR3 in amino acids: CASSLNEGASPLHF. DNA for the CDR3: TGTGCCAGCAGCTTGAATGAGGGGGCCTCACCCCTCCACTTT. The chain links TRBV7-9 to TRBJ1-6, with 7 bases aligning to TRBD1. This CDR3 contains 14 residues. J was trimmed by 10 bases and V by 3 bases; bases with no gene match: 6. The germline CDR1 and CDR2 sequences are SEHNR and FQNEAQ (reference sequence).

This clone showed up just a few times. CDR3 sequence (DNA): TGTGCCAGCAGCTGGGGGACAGGGGGCTACGAGCAGTACTTC. Translated, it gives CASSWGTGGYEQYF. V gene TRBV7-9 combines with J gene TRBJ2-7, with 11 bases aligning to TRBD1. With 4 bases clipped from V and 3 bases from J, the junction kept 2 bases outside the gene matches. Germline V gene sequence: CDR1 SEHNR, CDR2 FQNEAQ (reference sequence). The CDR3 is made up of 14 amino acids.

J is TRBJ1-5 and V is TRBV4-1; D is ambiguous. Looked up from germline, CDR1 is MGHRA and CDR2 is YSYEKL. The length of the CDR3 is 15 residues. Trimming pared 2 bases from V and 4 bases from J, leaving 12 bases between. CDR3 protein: CASSQYRDLNQPQHF. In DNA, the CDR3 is TGCGCCAGCAGCCAATATAGGGATCTTAATCAGCCCCAGCATTTT.

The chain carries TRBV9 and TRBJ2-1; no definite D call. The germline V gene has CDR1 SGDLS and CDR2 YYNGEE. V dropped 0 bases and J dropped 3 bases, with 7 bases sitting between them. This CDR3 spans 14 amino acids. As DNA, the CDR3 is TGTGCCAGCAGCGTAGCAGGAGACTACAATGAGCAGTTCTTC. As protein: CASSVAGDYNEQFF.

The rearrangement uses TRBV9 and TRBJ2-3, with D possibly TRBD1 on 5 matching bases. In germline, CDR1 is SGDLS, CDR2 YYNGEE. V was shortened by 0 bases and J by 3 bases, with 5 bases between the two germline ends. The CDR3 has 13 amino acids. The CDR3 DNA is TGTGCCAGCAGCGTAGGACAGACAGATACGCAGTATTTT. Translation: CASSVGQTDTQYF.

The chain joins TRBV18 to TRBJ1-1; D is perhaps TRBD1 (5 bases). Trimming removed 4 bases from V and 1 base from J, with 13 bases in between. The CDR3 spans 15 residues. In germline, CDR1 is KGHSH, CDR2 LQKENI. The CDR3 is CASSLTGTPNTEAFF. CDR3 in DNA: TGTGCCAGCTCACTAACGGGGACCCCGAACACTGAAGCTTTCTTT.

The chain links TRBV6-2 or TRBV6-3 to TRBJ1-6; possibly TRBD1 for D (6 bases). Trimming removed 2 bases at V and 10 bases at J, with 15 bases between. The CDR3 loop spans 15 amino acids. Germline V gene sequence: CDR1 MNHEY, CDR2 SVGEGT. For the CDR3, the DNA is TGTGCCAGCAGTTACGAGGGGGGCGCTACGTCACCCCTCCACTTT. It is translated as CASSYEGGATSPLHF.

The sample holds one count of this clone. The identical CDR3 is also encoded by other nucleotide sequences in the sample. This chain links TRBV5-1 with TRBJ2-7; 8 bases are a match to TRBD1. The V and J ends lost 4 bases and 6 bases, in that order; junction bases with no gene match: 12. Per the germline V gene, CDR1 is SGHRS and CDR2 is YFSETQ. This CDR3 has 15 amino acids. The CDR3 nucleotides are TGCGCCAGCAGCGCTACCGGGACAGGTCGTCTCGAGCAGTACTTC. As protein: CASSATGTGRLEQYF.

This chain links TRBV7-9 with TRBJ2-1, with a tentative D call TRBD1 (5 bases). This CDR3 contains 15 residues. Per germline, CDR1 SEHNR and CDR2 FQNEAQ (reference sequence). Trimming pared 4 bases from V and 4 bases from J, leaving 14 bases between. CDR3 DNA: TGTGCCAGCAGCTCCTACCCGACAGAATACAATGAGCAGTTCTTC. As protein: CASSSYPTEYNEQFF.

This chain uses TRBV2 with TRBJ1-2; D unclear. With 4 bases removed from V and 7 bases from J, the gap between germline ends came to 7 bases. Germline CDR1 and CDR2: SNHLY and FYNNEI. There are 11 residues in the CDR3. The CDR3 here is CASSAAVGYTF. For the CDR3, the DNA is TGTGCCAGCAGTGCGGCGGTTGGCTACACCTTC.

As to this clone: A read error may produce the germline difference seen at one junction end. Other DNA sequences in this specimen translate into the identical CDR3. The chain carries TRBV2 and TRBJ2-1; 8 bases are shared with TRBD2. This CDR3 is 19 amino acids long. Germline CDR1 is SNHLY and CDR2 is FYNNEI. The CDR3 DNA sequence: TGTCCCAGCAGTTACGGGGGGGCGCGGGTGGGGAGCTCCTACAATGAGCAGTTCTTC. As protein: CPSSYGGARVGSSYNEQFF. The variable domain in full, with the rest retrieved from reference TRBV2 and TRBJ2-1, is EPEVTQTPSHQVTQMGQEVILRCVPISNHLYFYWYRQILGQKVEFLVSFYNNEISEKSEIFDDQFSVERPDGSNFTLKIRSTKLEDSAMYFCPSSYGGARVGSSYNEQFFGPGTRLTVL.